Here is one TCR beta chain with its context. A read error may produce the germline difference seen at one junction end. The authors' processing: Amplification of reference gene primers provided the estimated nucleated cell counts. Only in-frame clones appear in the TCRdb table, and some are missing; sequencing was by immunoSEQ multiplex PCR. The V and J calls and the clone size are those of that table, but D and trimming were determined from the DNA. The repertoire holds 100,000 or so clones, 75% to 85% seen once, with nearly 25% in the top ten. The V gene's germline CDR1 is MGHDK and CDR2 SYGVNS. The CDR3 covers 12 residues. The data derive from a study of blood T cell repertoires in COVID-19. Study summary: The United States, Italy and Spain provided the acute and convalescent COVID-19 samples. The analysed material was cDNA or gDNA that came from T cells, B-cell-depleted T cells, or PBMCs.

The chain is built from TRBV25-1 and TRBJ1-2; 8 bases are shared with TRBD1. The sequencing input was peripheral blood. The receptor's source is a human donor in a cohort sampled during active COVID-19. Written as DNA, the CDR3 is TGTGCCAGCAGTGGACAGGGGTATGACTACACCTTC. Amino acids: CASSGQGYDYTF.